This T cell receptor beta chain was found in a study of cytomegalovirus exposure and HLA in healthy donors (dated by TCRdb to 2017 to 2019). Some background on the complete study: The 700 or so repertoires of the first cohort and the 120 validation repertoires were produced on the same platform, according to a later analysis. The study was designed to test whether signatures of past pathogen exposure could be identified by cataloging public T cell receptors. The study combined high-throughput TCR immunosequencing, statistical association of individual TCRs with disease status, and machine learning to predict cytomegalovirus infection status. A separate validation cohort of roughly 130 different subjects was used in addition to the roughly 700-subject first cohort. Broader findings and caveats from the paper: In vitro tests confirmed that three of the cytomegalovirus-associated TCR beta chains recognize cytomegalovirus antigens. While some public TCRs were present in many individuals, most TCR sequences turned up only very rarely across donors. The study listed 150 to 200 TCR beta chains as associated with cytomegalovirus. All 120 repertoires were used to score co-occurrence in the validation cohort in a later analysis, because that analysis had no HLA typing for the cohort. The authors suggested that the approach could potentially be extended to other disease states and immunological phenotypes. Cytomegalovirus status was reported to be diagnosed by the classifier with high specificity and sensitivity in both the original and validation cohorts. Subsequent analysis determined that TCRs grouped into clusters in the first cohort also showed a tendency toward co-occurrence across the approximately 120 validation repertoires, and 94% of cluster scores exceeded 0.

Receptor amplification or capture employed the immunoSEQ multiplex PCR assay. The source study handled its data this way. A statistical classification framework was built to diagnose cytomegalovirus status from the catalog of TCR beta chain sequences. TCRdb mirrors the immuneACCESS table, restricted to in-frame sequences. Some clones are absent from its copies; in checked studies, under half trace to an unresolved V gene, and the reason for the others is unknown. That table gives V, J and clone size, and the DNA gave D and trimming. This sample lists almost 65,000 clones; 75% to 90% were detected once. Jointly, the top ten make up approximately 1.7% of the sample. Separate from the approximately 670-subject first cohort, the validation cohort of around 130 subjects was the group to which the donors belonged. Regarding this clone: Its recognized antigen is unknown. Within one base of it there is no much larger clone, and no base qualities were kept.

From the cysteine through the phenylalanine, the CDR3 covers 14 amino acids. Of the read, only the CDR3 DNA is kept; its 42 bases are in frame from base 1. Relative to germline, V is missing 7 bases and J is missing 6 bases, with 6 bases of the junction outside any gene match. From the germline V gene, CDR1 is MNHEY and CDR2 is SVGAGI. The origin of this receptor is a young woman in good health and CMV-seronegative. The V and J segments used are TRBV6-5 and TRBJ2-7; the junction holds 13 bases that match TRBD2. The sample comprised PBMCs. CDR3 sequence: CASKMGLAGSEQYF. In nucleotide form, the sequence is TGTGCCAGCAAGATGGGACTAGCGGGGAGCGAGCAGTACTTC.